This passage covers 9 T cell receptor beta chains from one sample sequenced in a study of T cell changes during pregnancy in multiple sclerosis. Produced via immunoSEQ multiplex PCR; TCRdb's table is partial and in-frame only. The sample shows nearly 40,000 clones, 92% of them seen only once. Specimen: CD4+ T cells from peripheral blood mononuclear cells, collected in the third trimester of pregnancy. All receptors come from a female donor with multiple sclerosis, enrolled in a pregnancy study.

This sequence joins TRBV4-1 and TRBJ2-6, with D unclear. Germline V gene sequence: CDR1 MGHRA, CDR2 YSYEKL. V lost 10 bases and J 0 bases, leaving 19 bases between the germline ends. The CDR3 has 17 amino acids. Here the CDR3 DNA reads TGCGCCACCCACGGGTCCCCCAGCCCCTCTGGGGCCAACGTCCTGACTTTC. It is translated as CATHGSPSPSGANVLTF.

The V call is TRBV19, the J call TRBJ1-4; D perhaps matches TRBD1 (5 bases). Germline assignment: CDR1 LNHDA and CDR2 SQIVND (reference sequence). V shed 5 bases and J shed 7 bases, with 23 bases lying between them. The CDR3 is 17 amino acids. CDR3 protein: CASSSGRPGVSIEKLFF. CDR3 DNA: TGTGCCAGTAGTTCCGGACGCCCGGGGGTGTCTATTGAAAAACTGTTTTTT. Combining the CDR3 with reference TRBV19 and TRBJ1-4 gives the whole variable domain DGGITQSPKYLFRKEGQNVTLSCEQNLNHDAMYWYRQDPGQGLRLIYYSQIVNDFQKGDIAEGYSVSREKKESFPLTVTSAQKNPTAFYLCASSSGRPGVSIEKLFFGSGTQLSVL.

The chain has TRBV2 and TRBJ2-3; 9 nucleotides align to TRBD2. The germline gives CDR1 SNHLY, CDR2 FYNNEI. This CDR3 contains 16 residues. Unmatched junction bases numbered 13, after V lost 8 bases and J lost 4 bases. CDR3 nucleotide sequence: TGTGCCAGCGCGACTAGCGGTTCGAGGAACGCAGATACGCAGTATTTT. This sequence encodes CASATSGSRNADTQYF.

V is TRBV7-2 and J is TRBJ1-6; D might be TRBD1 (5 bases). Germline loops: CDR1 SGHTA, CDR2 FQGNSA. The CDR3 consists of 13 residues. V was shortened by 7 bases and J by 4 bases, with 8 bases between the two germline ends. Here the CDR3 DNA reads TGTGCCAGCACGAGACAGTATAATTCACCCCTCCACTTT. Its translation is CASTRQYNSPLHF.

The V and J genes are TRBV9 and TRBJ2-7, with D possibly being TRBD2 (5 bases). Germline V CDR1 and CDR2: SGDLS, YYNGEE. V lost 0 bases to trimming and J lost 3 bases, with 10 bases between them. This CDR3 is 14 amino acids long. The CDR3 sequence is CASSVGAEGYEQYF. In DNA form, the CDR3 reads TGTGCCAGCAGCGTAGGGGCAGAGGGCTACGAGCAGTACTTC.

The chain combines TRBV9 with TRBJ2-7; 9 bases line up with TRBD1. The CDR3 length is 16 residues. CDR1 and CDR2 from the germline V gene are SGDLS and YYNGEE. The V and J ends lost 3 bases and 6 bases, in that order; junction bases with no gene match: 13. The CDR3 loop is CASSAAGQGLFGEQYF. The CDR3 DNA sequence: TGTGCCAGCAGCGCTGCAGGACAGGGGCTTTTCGGCGAGCAGTACTTC.

The chain recombines TRBV30 with TRBJ2-2; maybe TRBD2 (6 bases). Trimming removed 4 bases from V and 2 bases from J, with 11 bases in between. This CDR3 region has 14 residues. The V gene's germline CDR1 is GTSNPN and CDR2 SVGIG (reference sequence). CDR3: CAWTLGGNTGELFF. The CDR3 DNA is TGTGCCTGGACCCTGGGGGGAAACACCGGGGAGCTGTTTTTT.

The chain recombines TRBV5-1 with TRBJ1-1, with 8 bases that match TRBD1. J gave up 5 bases and V 4 bases, and 7 bases lay outside the gene matches. CDR1 SGHRS and CDR2 YFSETQ come from the germline V gene. This CDR3 comprises 14 residues. The CDR3 DNA follows: TGCGCCAGCAGCAAAGGACAGGGTGGAACTGAAGCTTTCTTT. Amino acid sequence: CASSKGQGGTEAFF.

The chain employs TRBV5-4 and TRBJ2-5, with 9 nucleotides matching TRBD1. Unmatched junction bases numbered 9, after V lost 0 bases and J lost 6 bases. The CDR3 runs 16 residues. CDR1 SGHNT and CDR2 YYREEE come from the germline V gene (reference sequence). The CDR3 bases are TGTGCCAGCAGCTTGGCCTGGGGGACAGGGAAACAGACCCAGTACTTC. Translated, it gives CASSLAWGTGKQTQYF.